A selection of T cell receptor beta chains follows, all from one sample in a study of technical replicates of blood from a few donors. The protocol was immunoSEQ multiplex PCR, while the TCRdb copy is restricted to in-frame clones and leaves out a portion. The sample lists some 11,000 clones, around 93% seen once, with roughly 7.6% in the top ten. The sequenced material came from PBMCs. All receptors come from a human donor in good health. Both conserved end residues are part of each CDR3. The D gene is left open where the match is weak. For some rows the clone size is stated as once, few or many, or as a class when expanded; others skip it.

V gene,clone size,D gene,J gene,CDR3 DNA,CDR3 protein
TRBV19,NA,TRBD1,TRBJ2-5,TGTGCCACCCAGGGGGCCGGGACTTCTTCCCAAGAGACCCAGTACTTC,CATQGAGTSSQETQYF
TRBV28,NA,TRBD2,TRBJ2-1,TGTGCCAATCGAGGTAGCGGGAGCCACAATGAGCAGTTCTTC,CANRGSGSHNEQFF
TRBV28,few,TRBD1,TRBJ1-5,TGTGCCAGCAGCGGGACAGGGGGCAATCAGCCCCAGCATTTT,CASSGTGGNQPQHF
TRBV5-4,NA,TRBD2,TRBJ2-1,TGTGCCAGCAGTCCCCCAGGGCTAGCGGAAAACAATGAGCAGTTCTTC,CASSPPGLAENNEQFF
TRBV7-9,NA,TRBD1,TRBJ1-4,TGTGCCAGCAGCGACCGGGACAGCACTAATGAAAAACTGTTTTTT,CASSDRDSTNEKLFF
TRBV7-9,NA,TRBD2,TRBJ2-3,TGTGCCAGCAGCTTAACTAGCGGGATCACAGATACGCAGTATTTT,CASSLTSGITDTQYF
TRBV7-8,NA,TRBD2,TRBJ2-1,TGTGCCAGCAGCTTAGAACTAGCGGGAGGGTACAATGAGCAGTTCTTC,CASSLELAGGYNEQFF
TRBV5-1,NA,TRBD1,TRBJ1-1,TGCGCCAGCAGCACAGGGACAGGGGGCACTGAAGCTTTCTTT,CASSTGTGGTEAFF
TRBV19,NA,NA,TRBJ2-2,TGTGCCAGTAGTAGCGGGGCAGCGAACACCGGGGAGCTGTTTTTT,CASSSGAANTGELFF
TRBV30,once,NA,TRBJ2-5,TGTGCCTGGTTTCCAACAGGGCATAGTGAGACCCAGTACTTC,CAWFPTGHSETQYF
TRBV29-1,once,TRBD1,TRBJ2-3,TGCAGCGTTTCGGGACAGGGAGGGACAGATACGCAGTATTTT,CSVSGQGGTDTQYF
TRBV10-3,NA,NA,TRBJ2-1,TGTGCCACCGGAGCAGGGATTGAGCAGTTCTTC,CATGAGIEQFF
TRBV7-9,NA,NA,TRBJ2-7,TGTGCCAGCAGCCGGACAGAAGCCTCCTACGAGCAGTACTTC,CASSRTEASYEQYF